This T cell receptor beta chain was identified in a study of T cell responses to AZD1222 COVID-19 vaccine. Looking at the study overall: It was second doses at about 4 or about 12 weeks that were pooled. Study-wide results and limits: There were repertoire samples only from the period after the peak T cell response. Clonal diversity was possibly underestimated, and the donors were mostly white British, with more females.

This table comes from immunoSEQ multiplex PCR, and its TCRdb copy is limited to in-frame clones, with some not included. The table includes some 100,000 clones, over 90% detected once. After removal of 2 bases from V and 2 bases from J, the junction contained 1 base not matched to a gene. There are 16 residues in the CDR3. Germline assignment: CDR1 SGHRS and CDR2 YFSETQ. Worth noting for this clone: Its target is not known.

The chain is built from TRBV5-1 and TRBJ2-1, with 13 positions matching TRBD2. The material was peripheral blood, obtained on day 0 of AZD1222 vaccination. This receptor was obtained from an adult in good health. The CDR3: CASSFGLAGAYNEQFF. The CDR3, as DNA: TGCGCCAGCAGCTTCGGACTAGCGGGAGCCTACAATGAGCAGTTCTTC.